Below are 27 T cell receptor beta chains sequenced from a single sample in a study of blood T cell repertoires in COVID-19. Here immunoSEQ multiplex PCR was the method, and the copy in TCRdb shows in-frame clones only, minus some. This sample has some 370,000 clones, with approximately 87% found just once. Sequenced sample: peripheral blood. Every receptor here comes from a woman under 40 with COVID-19, enrolled during active disease.

The J gene is TRBJ1-2, the V gene TRBV9; TRBD1 matches 12 bases. After removal of 4 bases from V and 5 bases from J, the junction contained 12 bases not matched to a gene. The CDR3 extends over 17 amino acids. Germline loops: CDR1 SGDLS, CDR2 YYNGEE. This CDR3 reads CASSPGTGGLVGYGYTF. CDR3 nucleotide sequence: TGTGCCAGCAGCCCCGGGACAGGGGGCTTGGTGGGATATGGCTACACCTTC.

V and J are TRBV12-3 or TRBV12-4 and TRBJ1-5; possibly TRBD1 for D (5 bases). Trimming pared 3 bases from V and 13 bases from J, leaving 10 bases between. The CDR3 contains 11 residues. CDR3: CASSLEGSQHF. DNA of the CDR3: TGTGCCAGCAGTTTGGAGGGGTCGCAGCATTTT.

The chain joins TRBV7-2 to TRBJ1-1; D is unresolved. The CDR3 totals 12 residues. Germline lookup yields CDR1 SGHTA and CDR2 FQGNSA. V lost 0 bases and J lost 11, with 10 bases in between. This CDR3 reads CASSLASREAFF. CDR3 in DNA: TGTGCCAGCAGCTTAGCGTCAAGAGAGGCTTTCTTT. The whole variable domain, filled in from reference TRBV7-2 and TRBJ1-1, reads GAGVSQSPSNKVTEKGKDVELRCDPISGHTALYWYRQSLGQGLEFLIYFQGNSAPDKSGLPSDRFSAERTGGSVSTLTIQRTQQEDSAVYLCASSLASREAFFGQGTRLTVV.

The chain is built from TRBV13 and TRBJ1-3; a weak D match, TRBD1 (6 bases). The CDR3 contains 16 residues. Trimming removed 1 base at V and 4 bases at J, with 14 bases between. Germline-derived CDR1 and CDR2 are PRHDT and FYEKMQ (reference sequence). CDR3 bases: TGTGCCAGCAGCTTAGAAAACAGGGTGAGAGGAAACACCATATATTTT. The encoded protein is CASSLENRVRGNTIYF.

The rearrangement uses TRBV29-1 and TRBJ2-2, with D possibly matching TRBD1 (5 bases). Germline loops: CDR1 SQVTM, CDR2 ANQGSEA. The CDR3 has 14 residues. Deletions cut 7 bases from V and 1 base from J, with 13 bases between. The CDR3 bases are TGCAGCGCCCAAGGCAGGGTGAACACCGGGGAGCTGTTTTTT. This gives the protein CSAQGRVNTGELFF.

This chain uses TRBV27 with TRBJ2-1; the match to TRBD2 covers 11 bases. Germline-derived CDR1 and CDR2 are MNHEY and SMNVEV (reference sequence). The length of the CDR3 is 18 residues. V was pared by 6 bases and J by 0 bases, with 10 bases of the junction left unmatched. CDR3 coding DNA: TGTGCCAGCAGACTCTTAGCGGGAGGGATGAGCTCCTACAATGAGCAGTTCTTC. Protein product: CASRLLAGGMSSYNEQFF.

The gene calls are TRBV10-3 and TRBJ1-2; tentatively, D is TRBD1 (5 bases). V was pared by 2 bases and J by 1 base, with 11 bases between. This CDR3 is 15 amino acids long. The V gene's germline CDR1 is ENHRY and CDR2 SYGVKD. CDR3 DNA sequence: TGTGCCATCAGTGAGGGGGGGGGAATTAACTATGGCTACACCTTC. Translation gives CAISEGGGINYGYTF.

The chain has TRBV19 and TRBJ2-3, with TRBD2 matching over 14 bases. There are 18 residues in the CDR3. The V gene end was trimmed by 5 bases and the J gene end by 8 bases; junction bases not matched to a gene: 15. From germline, CDR1 is LNHDA and CDR2 SQIVND (reference sequence). The CDR3 region has the DNA TGTGCCAGTAGTGCCCAAACGGGACTAGCGGGAGTAAGGCCTACGCAGTATTTT. Protein sequence: CASSAQTGLAGVRPTQYF. Looking up the rest from reference TRBV19 and TRBJ2-3 gives the full variable domain: DGGITQSPKYLFRKEGQNVTLSCEQNLNHDAMYWYRQDPGQGLRLIYYSQIVNDFQKGDIAEGYSVSREKKESFPLTVTSAQKNPTAFYLCASSAQTGLAGVRPTQYFGPGTRLTVL.

V is TRBV19 and J is TRBJ2-1; D may be TRBD1 (6 bases). Between the trimmed V and J ends, which lost 0 bases and 8 bases, there was a span of 11 bases. This CDR3 comprises 14 residues. From germline, CDR1 is LNHDA and CDR2 SQIVND (reference sequence). The CDR3 loop reads CASSIDRQVDEQFF. For the CDR3, the DNA is TGTGCCAGTAGTATAGATCGACAGGTGGATGAGCAGTTCTTC.

The rearrangement uses TRBV9 and TRBJ2-4; 12 positions agree with TRBD2. CDR3 size: 22 residues. The germline V gene encodes CDR1 SGDLS and CDR2 YYNGEE. V was clipped by 3 bases and J by 0 bases; unmatched bases: 19. In DNA form, the CDR3 reads TGTGCCAGCAGCGCGTTTCCCGGCAGGACTAGCGGGGCCCATCTAGCCAAAAACATTCAGTACTTC. Protein sequence: CASSAFPGRTSGAHLAKNIQYF.

The chain has TRBV6-4 and TRBJ2-3; 9 bases are a match to TRBD2. J was trimmed by 4 bases and V by 2 bases; bases with no gene match: 4. The CDR3 is made up of 15 amino acids. Germline loops: CDR1 MRHNA, CDR2 SNTAGT. The CDR3 loop reads CASSDAGGTPDTQYF. The CDR3 DNA sequence: TGTGCCAGCAGTGACGCGGGAGGGACCCCAGATACGCAGTATTTT.

V usage is TRBV5-1 and J usage is TRBJ1-1, with TRBD1 as a possible D gene (5 bases). There are 14 residues in the CDR3. Germline CDR1 SGHRS, CDR2 YFSETQ. V was pared by 9 bases and J by 5 bases, with 20 bases between. The CDR3 reads CATKEKGLHTEAFF. CDR3 bases: TGCGCCACCAAAGAAAAGGGACTCCATACTGAAGCTTTCTTT.

The rearrangement joins TRBV11-2 to TRBJ2-1, with TRBD2 identical over 15 bases. Germline loops: CDR1 SGHAT, CDR2 FQNNGV. This CDR3 is 19 amino acids long. The junction had 6 bases not matched to a gene; V was cut back by 3 bases and J by 0 bases. CDR3 DNA: TGTGCCAGCAGCTTTGAGGGACTAGCGGGAGGCATCTCCTACAATGAGCAGTTCTTC. It specifies CASSFEGLAGGISYNEQFF.

The chain joins TRBV28 to TRBJ2-7, with D tentatively TRBD1 (6 bases). V shed 6 bases and J shed 1 base, with 16 bases lying between them. The CDR3 is made up of 15 amino acids. Per germline, CDR1 MDHEN and CDR2 SYDVKM. The CDR3: CASRGSGVVSYEQYF. The CDR3 DNA reads TGTGCCAGCAGGGGCTCAGGGGTAGTTTCCTACGAGCAGTACTTC.

This clone was detected only a few times. The chain has TRBV28 and TRBJ1-6, with 7 bases matching TRBD1. The V gene end was trimmed by 11 bases and the J gene end by 7 bases; junction bases not matched to a gene: 11. CDR1 MDHEN and CDR2 SYDVKM come from the germline V gene. The CDR3 sequence is 14 residues long. CDR3 DNA: TGTGCCTCCTCCCAGACAGGGTGGAATTCACCCCTCCACTTT. Its translation: CASSQTGWNSPLHF.

The chain carries TRBV28 and TRBJ2-1; 9 nucleotides agree with TRBD2. The trim removed 5 bases at V and 3 bases at J, leaving 14 bases unmatched. CDR3 length: 18 residues. The V gene's germline CDR1 is MDHEN and CDR2 SYDVKM. The CDR3: CASSPRRRLADVYNEQFF. CDR3 sequence (DNA): TGTGCCAGCAGTCCCAGGAGAAGACTAGCGGATGTCTACAATGAGCAGTTCTTC.

J is TRBJ2-7 and V is TRBV10-1, with D perhaps TRBD2 (5 bases). This CDR3 is built from 14 residues. Germline CDR1 is WNHNN and CDR2 is SYGVQD (reference sequence). Trimming removed 6 bases from V and 4 bases from J, with 16 bases in between. The CDR3 spells CASRRNARRYEQYF. The CDR3 region has the DNA TGCGCCAGCAGGAGGAACGCCCGGAGGTACGAGCAGTACTTC.

CDR3 DNA: TGTGCCAGCAGAGCGTCCAATGAGCAGTTCTTC. This translates into CASRASNEQFF. The chain recombines TRBV2 with TRBJ2-1; D is undetermined. Germline V lookup: CDR1 SNHLY, CDR2 FYNNEI. Trimming cost V 6 bases and J 6 bases, with 6 bases left between them. CDR3 size: 11 residues. The full variable domain, in which reference TRBV2 and TRBJ2-1 provide the parts outside the CDR3, is EPEVTQTPSHQVTQMGQEVILRCVPISNHLYFYWYRQILGQKVEFLVSFYNNEISEKSEIFDDQFSVERPDGSNFTLKIRSTKLEDSAMYFCASRASNEQFFGPGTRLTVL.

V and J are TRBV30 and TRBJ1-5, with D unresolved. V dropped 1 base and J dropped 1 base, with 8 bases sitting between them. The CDR3 is 14 amino acids. Per the germline V gene, CDR1 is GTSNPN and CDR2 is SVGIG (reference sequence). In nucleotides, the CDR3 is TGTGCCTGGAGTGGGCGGAGAAGCAATCAGCCCCAGCATTTT. It specifies CAWSGRRSNQPQHF.

This clone has a single count. The rearrangement joins TRBV7-8 to TRBJ1-2, with D maybe TRBD1 (5 bases). The CDR3 loop spans 16 amino acids. Trimming stripped 0 bases from V and 4 bases from J, with 15 bases between. The germline gives CDR1 SGHVS, CDR2 FQNEAQ. CDR3 sequence reads: CASSLAIGEASYGYTF. The CDR3 bases are TGTGCCAGCAGCTTAGCGATAGGGGAAGCTTCCTATGGCTACACCTTC.

This chain joins TRBV19 and TRBJ1-2; tentatively, D is TRBD1 (5 bases). The germline V gene has CDR1 LNHDA and CDR2 SQIVND (reference sequence). Trimming pared 5 bases from V and 6 bases from J, leaving 13 bases between. The CDR3 runs 13 residues. The CDR3 region is CASSHQGVDGYTF. The CDR3 DNA follows: TGTGCCAGTAGTCACCAGGGTGTGGATGGCTACACCTTC.

This clone was recorded only once. The gene calls are TRBV5-4 and TRBJ2-3; possible D gene TRBD2, 5 bases. Germline CDR1 SGHNT, CDR2 YYREEE (reference sequence). Trimming shortened V by 0 bases and J by 3 bases, and 8 bases separated the two germline ends. The CDR3 totals 14 residues. The DNA of the CDR3 is TGTGCCAGCAGCTTGGTTGGGAGTACAGATACGCAGTATTTT. This gives the protein CASSLVGSTDTQYF.

In its sample, this clone was seen a few times. The chain recombines TRBV10-3 with TRBJ1-2, with TRBD1 matching 9 bases. The CDR3 consists of 14 residues. The V gene end was trimmed by 11 bases and the J gene end by 8 bases; junction bases not matched to a gene: 15. The germline V gene has CDR1 ENHRY and CDR2 SYGVKD. The DNA of the CDR3 is TGTGCCTCCCAAGGAAAGGGACAGGGTCTAGGCTACACCTTC. Encoded protein: CASQGKGQGLGYTF.

This chain links TRBV5-1 with TRBJ1-2; 7 bases are a match to TRBD1. CDR1 is SGHRS and CDR2 is YFSETQ in the germline V gene. The CDR3 sequence is 13 residues long. Trimming cost V 3 bases and J 5 bases; bases outside gene matches: 4. The CDR3 coding sequence is TGCGCCAGCAGCTGGGGACAGAATTATGGCTACACCTTC. This gives the protein CASSWGQNYGYTF.

The chain joins TRBV6-4 to TRBJ2-1, with D hard to call. With 6 bases removed from V and 9 bases from J, the gap between germline ends came to 15 bases. CDR3 length: 13 amino acids. Germline CDR1 MRHNA, CDR2 SNTAGT. The CDR3 DNA reads TGTGCCAGCAGCGAGCGACCCCGAGGTGAGCAGTTCTTC. Amino acids: CASSERPRGEQFF.

The V and J genes are TRBV29-1 and TRBJ2-7, with 7 bases matching TRBD1. CDR3 length: 14 amino acids. V lost 6 bases, J lost 6 bases, and 14 bases stayed unmatched. Germline assignment: CDR1 SQVTM and CDR2 ANQGSEA. CDR3 protein: CSVAGQTGVGEQYF. The CDR3 nucleotides are TGCAGCGTGGCAGGACAAACAGGGGTGGGCGAGCAGTACTTC.

The chain employs TRBV2 and TRBJ2-1; no definite D call. The V gene's germline CDR1 is SNHLY and CDR2 FYNNEI. The V end was cut by 1 base, the J end by 4 bases, with 5 bases between. The CDR3 spans 13 residues. CDR3 bases: TGTGCCAGCAGTGAAGATCATTACAATGAGCAGTTCTTC. Translating gives CASSEDHYNEQFF.